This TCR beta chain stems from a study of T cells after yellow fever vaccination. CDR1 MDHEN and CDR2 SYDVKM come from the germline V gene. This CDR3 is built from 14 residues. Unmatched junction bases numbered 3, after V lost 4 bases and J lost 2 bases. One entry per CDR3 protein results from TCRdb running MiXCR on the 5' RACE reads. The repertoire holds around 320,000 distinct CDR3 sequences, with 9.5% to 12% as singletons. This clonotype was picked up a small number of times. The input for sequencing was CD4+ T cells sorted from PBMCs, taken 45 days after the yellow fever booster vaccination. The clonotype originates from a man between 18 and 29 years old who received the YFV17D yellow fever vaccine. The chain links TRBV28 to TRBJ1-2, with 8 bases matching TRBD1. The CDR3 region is CASSSSGGNYGYTF. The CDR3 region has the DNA TGTGCCAGCAGTTCGTCAGGGGGCAACTATGGCTACACCTTC.